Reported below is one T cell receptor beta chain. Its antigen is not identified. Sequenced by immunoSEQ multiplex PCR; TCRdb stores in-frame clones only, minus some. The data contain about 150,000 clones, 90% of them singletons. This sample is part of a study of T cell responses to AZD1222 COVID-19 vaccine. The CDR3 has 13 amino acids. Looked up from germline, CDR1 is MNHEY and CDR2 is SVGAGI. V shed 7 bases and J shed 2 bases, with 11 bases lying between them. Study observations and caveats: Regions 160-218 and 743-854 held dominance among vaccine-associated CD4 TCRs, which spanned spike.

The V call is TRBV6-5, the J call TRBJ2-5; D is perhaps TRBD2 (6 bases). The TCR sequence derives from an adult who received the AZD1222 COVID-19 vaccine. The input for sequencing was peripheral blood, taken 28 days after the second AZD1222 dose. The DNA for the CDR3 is TGTGCCAGCACCCCCGGGAGACAAGAGACCCAGTACTTC. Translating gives CASTPGRQETQYF.